Presented here are 23 T cell receptor beta chains from one specimen sequenced in a study of cytomegalovirus exposure and HLA in healthy donors. The PCR made use of 60 Vbeta and 13 Jbeta primers. Repertoires were generated with immunoSEQ multiplex PCR, while TCRdb's copy carries only in-frame clones and drops some. The table shows about 190,000 clones, with roughly four fifths occurring only once. What was sequenced was PBMCs. The origin of the receptors is a woman aged 30 to 39 in good health and CMV-seropositive.

The rearrangement uses TRBV7-9 and TRBJ2-5, with 12 bases matching TRBD1. Trimming cost V 5 bases and J 5 bases; bases outside gene matches: 9. The CDR3 runs 16 residues. Germline V gene data show CDR1 as SEHNR and CDR2 as FQNEAQ (reference sequence). The CDR3 region has the DNA TGTGCCAGCAGCGTCGACGGGACAGGGGGCAGGGAGACCCAGTACTTC. The encoded protein is CASSVDGTGGRETQYF.

The V gene is TRBV11-2, the J gene TRBJ2-2; D may be TRBD1 (6 bases). The CDR3 runs 16 residues. V was cut by 7 bases and J by 5 bases, with 20 bases left in between. Germline assignment: CDR1 SGHAT and CDR2 FQNNGV. The CDR3 DNA is TGTGCCAGCACCTCAGCTACAGGGTTGGAAACCGGGGAGCTGTTTTTT. Encoded protein: CASTSATGLETGELFF. The full variable domain, in which reference TRBV11-2 and TRBJ2-2 provide the parts outside the CDR3, is EAGVAQSPRYKIIEKRQSVAFWCNPISGHATLYWYQQILGQGPKLLIQFQNNGVVDDSQLPKDRFSAERLKGVDSTLKIQPAKLEDSAVYLCASTSATGLETGELFFGEGSRLTVL.

This chain links TRBV2 with TRBJ2-7; D is possibly TRBD2 (5 bases). The CDR3 has 16 amino acids. CDR1 and CDR2 from the germline V gene are SNHLY and FYNNEI. The V end was cut by 2 bases, the J end by 0 bases, with 14 bases between. CDR3 region: CASSEKFFGSSYEQYF. Here the CDR3 DNA reads TGTGCCAGCAGTGAAAAATTTTTTGGGAGCTCCTACGAGCAGTACTTC.

This rearrangement joins TRBV15 to TRBJ1-1, with 7 bases matching TRBD1. The V and J ends lost 5 bases and 1 base, in that order; junction bases with no gene match: 10. Germline V gene sequence: CDR1 LNHNV, CDR2 YYDKDF (reference sequence). The CDR3 is 16 residues long. The CDR3 DNA follows: TGTGCCACCAGCGGAGGGGGGGACAGACGGAACACTGAAGCTTTCTTT. It is translated as CATSGGGDRRNTEAFF.

V gene TRBV15 combines with J gene TRBJ2-1; 9 bases align to TRBD2. The CDR3 length is 14 residues. The J segment lost 6 bases and the V segment lost 5 bases, leaving 5 bases of the junction unmatched. Germline CDR1 is LNHNV and CDR2 is YYDKDF (reference sequence). In DNA, the CDR3 is TGTGCCACCAGCGTCTCGACTAGCGGCAATGAGCAGTTCTTC. Protein product: CATSVSTSGNEQFF.

The V gene is TRBV7-9, the J gene TRBJ2-5; D ambiguous. V was pared by 0 bases and J by 1 base, with 9 bases between. The CDR3 has 15 residues. The germline gives CDR1 SEHNR, CDR2 FQNEAQ (reference sequence). For the CDR3, the DNA is TGTGCCAGCAGCTTAGCCCGCTCGGGCCAAGAGACCCAGTACTTC. This codes for CASSLARSGQETQYF.

The chain couples TRBV5-6 to TRBJ2-1; D not certain. CDR3 size: 13 residues. The germline gives CDR1 SGHDT, CDR2 YYEEEE. V was pared by 0 bases and J by 6 bases, with 7 bases between. CDR3 sequence (DNA): TGTGCCAGCAGCTTGGGAGTAGTCAATGAGCAGTTCTTC. As protein: CASSLGVVNEQFF.

To note about this clone: The junction departs from germline at one end; a sequencing error may be responsible. J is TRBJ1-2 and V is TRBV20-1; the D is unclear. The CDR3 spans 11 residues. Germline V gene sequence: CDR1 DFQATT, CDR2 SNEGSKA (reference sequence). For the CDR3, the DNA is TGCAGTGCTACCACTAACTATGACTACACCTTC. Protein: CSATTNYDYTF.

The chain links TRBV4-2 to TRBJ1-1, with D unresolved. The CDR3 totals 14 residues. V lost 3 bases and J lost 2, with 10 bases in between. The germline CDR1 and CDR2 sequences are LGHNA and YNFKEQ. In DNA form, the CDR3 reads TGTGCCAGCAGCCAGGGGAGCCTAAACACTGAAGCTTTCTTT. As protein: CASSQGSLNTEAFF.

This clone came up a few times. The genes are TRBV5-1 and TRBJ2-4; TRBD1 matches at 9 bases. The V segment lost 0 bases and the J segment 2 bases; nucleotides outside the gene matches: 6. Germline CDR1 and CDR2: SGHRS and YFSETQ. CDR3 size: 17 residues. CDR3 sequence: CASSLAGTGITKNIQYF. CDR3 DNA sequence: TGCGCCAGCAGCTTGGCCGGGACAGGGATTACCAAAAACATTCAGTACTTC.

This chain joins TRBV4-1 and TRBJ2-1, with 10 bases aligning to TRBD2. The germline gives CDR1 MGHRA, CDR2 YSYEKL. The CDR3 is 14 residues long. J gave up 8 bases and V 1 base, and 2 bases lay outside the gene matches. The CDR3 protein is CASSQVSGGYEQFF. CDR3 coding DNA: TGCGCCAGCAGCCAAGTTAGCGGGGGGTATGAGCAGTTCTTC.

Concerning this clone itself: Sequence at one end of the junction differs from germline and may be a read error. This chain links TRBV7-7 with TRBJ2-1; 12 nucleotides align to TRBD2. This CDR3 has 18 amino acids. Germline-derived CDR1 and CDR2 are SSHAT and FNYEAQ (reference sequence). CDR3 bases: TGTGCTAGCAGCTCCCTAGCGGGAGGGCTGCGGGGGTACAATGAGCAGTTCTTC. Its translation: CASSSLAGGLRGYNEQFF.

The V gene is TRBV5-5, the J gene TRBJ1-2; weak D call: TRBD1 (5 bases). CDR1 and CDR2 from the germline V gene are SGHKS and YYEKEE (reference sequence). This CDR3 is built from 15 residues. With 4 bases removed from V and 3 bases from J, the gap between germline ends came to 16 bases. The CDR3 coding sequence is TGTGCCAGCAGCCCCTCGGGGGGGAGGGACTATGGCTACACCTTC. This encodes CASSPSGGRDYGYTF.

The V call is TRBV6-5, the J call TRBJ2-1, with D possibly matching TRBD2 (7 bases). Trimming took off 5 bases at V and 8 bases at J, with 19 bases between the two ends. The germline V gene has CDR1 MNHEY and CDR2 SVGAGI. This CDR3 is 15 amino acids long. The CDR3: CASSRRTGGAYEQFF. The CDR3 region has the DNA TGTGCCAGCAGTCGGAGGACTGGGGGGGCTTATGAGCAGTTCTTC.

The chain is built from TRBV11-2 and TRBJ1-5; tentative D call: TRBD1 (6 bases). Germline V CDR1 and CDR2: SGHAT, FQNNGV. CDR3 length: 14 residues. Deletions cut 4 bases from V and 7 bases from J, with 14 bases between. This chain's CDR3 is CASSSNRERQPQHF. The CDR3 DNA reads as TGTGCCAGCAGCTCTAACAGGGAACGACAGCCCCAGCATTTT. The full variable domain, in which reference TRBV11-2 and TRBJ1-5 provide the parts outside the CDR3, is EAGVAQSPRYKIIEKRQSVAFWCNPISGHATLYWYQQILGQGPKLLIQFQNNGVVDDSQLPKDRFSAERLKGVDSTLKIQPAKLEDSAVYLCASSSNRERQPQHFGDGTRLSIL.

V and J are TRBV2 and TRBJ1-3, with D tentatively TRBD1 (6 bases). The germline V gene encodes CDR1 SNHLY and CDR2 FYNNEI. This CDR3 comprises 15 residues. Between the trimmed V and J ends, which lost 6 bases and 0 bases, there was a span of 12 bases. The CDR3: CASRNQGSSGNTIYF. In nucleotides, the CDR3 is TGTGCCAGCAGAAACCAGGGGAGCTCTGGAAACACCATATATTTT.

The chain has TRBV28 and TRBJ2-3; 10 bases are a match to TRBD2. Germline lookup yields CDR1 MDHEN and CDR2 SYDVKM. V was pared by 6 bases and J by 4 bases, with 7 bases of the junction left unmatched. This CDR3 contains 15 residues. The CDR3, as DNA: TGTGCCAGCAGCCCCAAAAGCGGGAGGGCAGATACGCAGTATTTT. Residues: CASSPKSGRADTQYF.

The sample holds one count of this clone. The J gene is TRBJ1-3, the V gene TRBV5-1; the D is unclear. Trimming left V 1 base short and J 2 bases short, with 16 bases between. The germline V gene has CDR1 SGHRS and CDR2 YFSETQ. The length of the CDR3 is 17 residues. This CDR3 reads CASSLFDPWAAGNTIYF. In DNA form, the CDR3 reads TGCGCCAGCAGCTTGTTTGACCCCTGGGCAGCTGGAAACACCATATATTTT. The full variable domain, rest sourced from reference TRBV5-1 and TRBJ1-3, is KAGVTQTPRYLIKTRGQQVTLSCSPISGHRSVSWYQQTPGQGLQFLFEYFSETQRNKGNFPGRFSGRQFSNSRSEMNVSTLELGDSALYLCASSLFDPWAAGNTIYFGEGSWLTVV.

This clone is classed as medium-sized. This chain's CDR3 is CASSLLTGQGDNEQFF. The DNA for the CDR3 is TGTGCCAGCAGCCTGCTCACAGGGCAAGGGGACAATGAGCAGTTCTTC. This chain joins TRBV5-6 and TRBJ2-1, with D possibly TRBD1 on 6 matching bases. The length of the CDR3 is 16 residues. Between the trimmed V and J ends, which lost 4 bases and 5 bases, there was a span of 19 bases. Germline V CDR1 and CDR2: SGHDT, YYEEEE.

This chain connects TRBV19 to TRBJ2-6; D gene uncertain. V was pared by 7 bases and J by 2 bases, with 15 bases between. This CDR3 is built from 16 residues. Germline CDR1 is LNHDA and CDR2 is SQIVND (reference sequence). In DNA form, the CDR3 reads TGTGCCAGTATGAGGTCTGGCGTAGCTGGGGCCAACGTCCTGACTTTC. Amino acid sequence: CASMRSGVAGANVLTF. Together with reference TRBV19 and TRBJ2-6, the CDR3 gives the full variable domain: DGGITQSPKYLFRKEGQNVTLSCEQNLNHDAMYWYRQDPGQGLRLIYYSQIVNDFQKGDIAEGYSVSREKKESFPLTVTSAQKNPTAFYLCASMRSGVAGANVLTFGAGSRLTVL.

The gene calls are TRBV9 and TRBJ1-5; no clear D. There are 14 residues in the CDR3. V was clipped by 2 bases and J by 2 bases, with 8 bases between them. Germline CDR1 reads SGDLS; CDR2 reads YYNGEE. CDR3 sequence: CASSVGVGNQPQHF. CDR3 nucleotide sequence: TGTGCCAGCAGCGTCGGGGTTGGCAATCAGCCCCAGCATTTT.

The V gene is TRBV27, the J gene TRBJ2-7, with TRBD2 matching 7 bases. The CDR3 is 13 amino acids. Germline V gene data show CDR1 as MNHEY and CDR2 as SMNVEV (reference sequence). V lost 2 bases and J lost 5; bases outside the gene matches: 3. The CDR3 nucleotides are TGTGCCAGCAGTTTAGGGGGGGGGAACGAGCAGTACTTC. Translation: CASSLGGGNEQYF.

This clone was seen a handful of times. The rearrangement links TRBV11-2 to TRBJ2-7; 8 nucleotides agree with TRBD2. Germline trimming cut 5 bases from V and 7 bases from J; bases unmatched to any gene: 16. This CDR3 contains 16 residues. Germline V gene data show CDR1 as SGHAT and CDR2 as FQNNGV. CDR3 region: CASSDELAGFSEEQYF. DNA of the CDR3: TGTGCCAGCAGCGACGAATTAGCGGGGTTCTCCGAGGAGCAGTACTTC.